The 31 T cell receptor beta chains below were found in one sample sequenced in a study of CD8+CD57+ T cells in acquired aplastic anemia. TCR beta VDJ and CDR3 profiles were obtained from a genomic DNA template. TCRdb itself ran the reads through MiXCR, one entry per CDR3 protein. This sample has fewer than 200,000 distinct CDR3 sequences; 40% to 50% occur once, and the top ten carry over 0.95%. Sequencing involved patients with CD8+CD57+ cell expansion previously shown by flow cytometry. The sample taken for sequencing was sorted CD4+, CD8+, or CD8+CD57+ T cells (not recorded which) from PBMCs. The receptors were gathered from a human donor with aplastic anemia.

The chain employs TRBV7-2 and TRBJ1-5; D remains unclear. The CDR3 has 12 residues. Germline CDR1 SGHTA, CDR2 FQGNSA. V was pared by 3 bases and J by 8 bases, with 8 bases between. In DNA, the CDR3 is TGTGCCAGCAGCTTTCCCCTAGAGCCCCAGCATTTT. As protein: CASSFPLEPQHF.

The chain carries TRBV7-9 and TRBJ2-1; the match to TRBD2 covers 8 bases. The germline V gene has CDR1 SEHNR and CDR2 FQNEAQ (reference sequence). V lost 8 bases to trimming and J lost 8 bases; unmatched junction nucleotides: 8. CDR3 length: 13 amino acids. In DNA form, the CDR3 reads TGTGCCAGCTTCCCGAGCGGGAGCCATGAGCAGTTCTTC. Translation: CASFPSGSHEQFF.

The chain recombines TRBV20-1 with TRBJ1-2, with 7 bases fitting TRBD1. Per germline, CDR1 DFQATT and CDR2 SNEGSKA (reference sequence). The CDR3 is 12 amino acids. The CDR3 is CSTDGTVNGYTF. CDR3 sequence (DNA): TGCAGCACCGACGGGACAGTCAACGGCTACACCTTC.

V usage is TRBV11-2 and J usage is TRBJ2-3; the match to TRBD1 covers 10 bases. Germline V lookup: CDR1 SGHAT, CDR2 FQNNGV. V gave up 1 base and J gave up 4 bases; unmatched junction bases: 2. This CDR3 spans 15 amino acids. The CDR3 sequence is CASSLGTGGADTQYF. The CDR3 nucleotides are TGTGCCAGCAGCTTAGGGACAGGGGGAGCAGATACGCAGTATTTT.

This clonotype has ten or more counts. This chain joins TRBV7-2 and TRBJ2-1, with D possibly being TRBD2 (5 bases). The CDR3 runs to 14 residues. From germline, CDR1 is SGHTA and CDR2 FQGNSA. Trimming took off 5 bases at V and 8 bases at J, with 16 bases between the two ends. The CDR3 coding sequence is TGTGCCAGCAGCCTGACTGGGCCGAGGGATGAGCAGTTCTTC. Encoded protein: CASSLTGPRDEQFF.

This clonotype was observed a handful of times. The gene calls are TRBV18 and TRBJ1-2; D is unresolved. This CDR3 comprises 13 residues. Looked up from germline, CDR1 is KGHSH and CDR2 is LQKENI. With 1 base removed from V and 4 bases from J, the gap between germline ends came to 7 bases. The CDR3 sequence: CASSPQDLYGYTF. In DNA, the CDR3 is TGTGCCAGCTCACCACAGGACCTCTATGGCTACACCTTC.

V and J are TRBV5-1 and TRBJ2-3, with 9 bases fitting TRBD2. This CDR3 comprises 14 residues. Germline lookup yields CDR1 SGHRS and CDR2 YFSETQ. V shed 6 bases and J 6 bases; nucleotides not matched to a gene: 8. The CDR3 DNA is TGCGCCAGCATGGTTTTTAGCGGGAGTGATACGCAGTATTTT. Translating it yields CASMVFSGSDTQYF.

This clonotype is labeled medium-sized. The chain uses TRBV25-1 and TRBJ1-4, with 8 positions matching TRBD1. Germline assignment: CDR1 MGHDK and CDR2 SYGVNS. The ends lost 3 bases at V and 3 bases at J; junction bases unmatched: 3. This CDR3 contains 15 residues. CDR3 amino acids: CASSEGQVSNEKLFF. CDR3 DNA sequence: TGTGCCAGCAGTGAGGGACAGGTCTCTAATGAAAAACTGTTTTTT. Complete variable domain (other parts from reference TRBV25-1 and TRBJ1-4): EADIYQTPRYLVIGTGKKITLECSQTMGHDKMYWYQQDPGMELHLIHYSYGVNSTEKGDLSSESTVSRIRTEHFPLTLESARPSHTSQYLCASSEGQVSNEKLFFGSGTQLSVL.

In its sample, this clonotype was seen many times. This rearrangement joins TRBV5-1 to TRBJ2-4, with D perhaps matching TRBD1 (6 bases). Per the germline V gene, CDR1 is SGHRS and CDR2 is YFSETQ. V lost 1 base to trimming and J lost 8 bases, with 10 bases between them. The CDR3 has 13 residues. The CDR3 DNA sequence: TGCGCCAGCAGCTTGCAGGCAGGGGACATTCAGTACTTC. This codes for CASSLQAGDIQYF.

Remarks on this clonotype: Since a much larger clone is just one base distant, this may be a read error. The rearrangement links TRBV7-3 to TRBJ2-7; D could derive from TRBD1 or TRBD2 (5 bases each). V lost 5 bases and J 2 bases, leaving 13 bases between the germline ends. This CDR3 has 14 amino acids. From germline, CDR1 is SGHTA and CDR2 FQGTGA. The CDR3 bases are TGTGCCAGCAGCCGGGGACGGGATACCTACGAGCAGTACTTC. Its translation: CASSRGRDTYEQYF. The complete variable domain, with remaining parts taken from reference TRBV7-3 and TRBJ2-7, reads GAGVSQTPSNKVTEKGKYVELRCDPISGHTALYWYRQSLGQGPEFLIYFQGTGAADDSGLPNDRFFAVRPEGSVSTLKIQRTERGDSAVYLCASSRGRDTYEQYFGPGTRLTVT.

The chain combines TRBV12-3 or TRBV12-4 with TRBJ2-1; the D gene is possibly TRBD2 (6 bases). The CDR3 extends over 14 amino acids. The germline V and J ends were trimmed by 4 bases and 5 bases, with 12 bases remaining between them. The CDR3 protein is CASSSLAYDNEQFF. The CDR3 DNA reads as TGTGCCAGCAGTTCGCTAGCGTACGACAATGAGCAGTTCTTC.

Ten or more counts support this clonotype. The J gene is TRBJ2-5, the V gene TRBV5-4, with 7 bases lining up with TRBD2. Losses at the gene ends were 5 bases for V and 2 bases for J; bases not matched to a gene: 9. CDR3 size: 15 residues. Germline CDR1 and CDR2: SGHNT and YYREEE (reference sequence). The CDR3 DNA reads as TGTGCCAGCAGTTCGGGGGGAGCGCAACAAGAGACCCAGTACTTC. Its protein product is CASSSGGAQQETQYF.

The rearrangement links TRBV20-1 to TRBJ1-2; D is unclear. CDR1 is DFQATT, CDR2 SNEGSKA, per germline (reference sequence). Trimming took 1 base from V and 7 from J, leaving 13 bases between them. CDR3 length: 13 amino acids. The CDR3 sequence: CSARAALDGGYTF. CDR3 bases: TGCAGTGCTAGAGCCGCGTTGGACGGTGGCTACACCTTC.

V and J are TRBV5-4 and TRBJ2-1; 13 nucleotides match TRBD2. The J segment lost 12 bases and the V segment lost 3 bases, leaving 9 bases of the junction unmatched. CDR1 is SGHNT, CDR2 YYREEE, per germline (reference sequence). CDR3 length equals 15 residues. DNA for the CDR3: TGTGCCAGCAGCTCGATGACTAGCGGGGGGATTTGGCAGTTCTTC. Protein product: CASSSMTSGGIWQFF.

The sample holds many counts of this clonotype. The rearrangement uses TRBV2 and TRBJ1-4; D is possibly TRBD1 (5 bases). CDR3 size: 13 residues. V lost 6 bases and J lost 8, with 13 bases in between. Germline CDR1 reads SNHLY; CDR2 reads FYNNEI. In nucleotides, the CDR3 is TGTGCCAGCAGGGTGGACATGCCCGAAAAACTGTTTTTT. Translation gives CASRVDMPEKLFF.

This rearrangement joins TRBV6-2 or TRBV6-3 to TRBJ2-1, with TRBD1 matching 9 bases. Germline V gene data show CDR1 as MNHEY and CDR2 as SVGEGT. The CDR3 contains 14 residues. V shed 5 bases and J 7 bases; nucleotides not matched to a gene: 6. The CDR3 protein is CASSPPTGGNEQFF. In DNA, the CDR3 is TGTGCCAGCAGTCCTCCGACAGGGGGAAATGAGCAGTTCTTC.

In this sample, this clonotype turned up many times. The genes are TRBV12-3 or TRBV12-4 and TRBJ2-7; D not certain. CDR3 length: 13 amino acids. V dropped 6 bases and J dropped 3 bases, with 12 bases sitting between them. The DNA for the CDR3 is TGTGCCAGCAGCCCTGAGACGCACTACGAGCAGTACTTC. It specifies CASSPETHYEQYF.

At least ten counts were recorded for this clonotype. The rearrangement joins TRBV7-6 to TRBJ2-3, with 7 bases matching TRBD1. This CDR3 is built from 14 residues. V shed 5 bases, J shed 1 base, and the junction held 3 bases outside the gene matches. Germline assignment: CDR1 SGHVS and CDR2 FNYEAQ. CDR3 loop: CASSRGTGTDTQYF. In nucleotides, the CDR3 is TGTGCCAGCAGCAGGGGGACAGGCACAGATACGCAGTATTTT. The full variable domain, completed using reference TRBV7-6 and TRBJ2-3, is GAGVSQSPRYKVTKRGQDVALRCDPISGHVSLYWYRQALGQGPEFLTYFNYEAQQDKSGLPNDRFSAERPEGSISTLTIQRTEQRDSAMYRCASSRGTGTDTQYFGPGTRLTVL.

This chain uses TRBV20-1 with TRBJ2-6, with a possible D match to TRBD1 (6 bases). The CDR3 is made up of 15 amino acids. Looked up from germline, CDR1 is DFQATT and CDR2 is SNEGSKA (reference sequence). Trimming stripped 4 bases from V and 4 bases from J, with 14 bases between. The CDR3 DNA reads TGCAGTGCTACCCTGGGGGCACAGGGGGCCAACGTCCTGACTTTC. This sequence encodes CSATLGAQGANVLTF.

This clonotype has a count of ten or more. This chain connects TRBV5-6 to TRBJ1-1; tentatively, D is TRBD1 (5 bases). The V and J ends lost 4 bases and 5 bases respectively, with 18 bases between them. This CDR3 is built from 15 residues. CDR1 is SGHDT, CDR2 YYEEEE, per germline. The chain's CDR3 is CASSPRRGEDTEAFF. Here the CDR3 DNA reads TGTGCCAGCAGCCCTCGGAGGGGAGAAGATACTGAAGCTTTCTTT.

This clonotype was picked up a small number of times. The V gene is TRBV20-1, the J gene TRBJ2-7; TRBD1 agrees at 7 bases. Germline trimming cut 3 bases from V and 6 bases from J; bases unmatched to any gene: 11. The germline V gene encodes CDR1 DFQATT and CDR2 SNEGSKA (reference sequence). The CDR3 loop spans 14 amino acids. Written as DNA, the CDR3 is TGCAGTGCTAGGGCTTCGGGGACAGTCTCCGAGCAGTACTTC. It is translated as CSARASGTVSEQYF.

This clonotype was observed at least ten times. This sequence joins TRBV20-1 and TRBJ2-2, with D tentatively TRBD1 (5 bases). Germline V lookup: CDR1 DFQATT, CDR2 SNEGSKA (reference sequence). The CDR3 covers 21 residues. The ends were cut back, 0 bases at V and 2 bases at J, with 28 bases in the middle. DNA for the CDR3: TGCAGTGCTAGAGACCTTAGGGGTGTATCTGAGTGGGGCAGCAACACCGGGGAGCTGTTTTTT. It is translated as CSARDLRGVSEWGSNTGELFF.

The chain carries TRBV19 and TRBJ1-4; 9 bases agree with TRBD1. The CDR3 contains 14 residues. With 6 bases clipped from V and 4 bases from J, the junction kept 3 bases outside the gene matches. Germline V gives CDR1 LNHDA, CDR2 SQIVND (reference sequence). CDR3 sequence reads: CASRGQGYNEKLFF. CDR3 DNA sequence: TGTGCCAGTAGGGGACAGGGCTATAATGAAAAACTGTTTTTT.

This CDR3 is CSVTGTGGNNEQFF. DNA of the CDR3: TGCAGCGTGACCGGGACAGGGGGAAACAATGAGCAGTTCTTC. The genes are TRBV29-1 and TRBJ2-1, with 11 bases fitting TRBD1. The V gene end was trimmed by 6 bases and the J gene end by 5 bases; junction bases not matched to a gene: 6. The V gene's germline CDR1 is SQVTM and CDR2 ANQGSEA. The CDR3 runs to 14 residues.

This chain connects TRBV7-9 to TRBJ2-5; TRBD2 matches 13 bases. CDR1 and CDR2 from the germline V gene are SEHNR and FQNEAQ (reference sequence). CDR3 length equals 16 residues. The junction had 10 bases not matched to a gene; V was cut back by 8 bases and J by 4 bases. The CDR3 sequence: CASRSRLAGGAETQYF. CDR3 sequence (DNA): TGTGCCAGCCGCTCGAGACTAGCGGGAGGAGCAGAGACCCAGTACTTC.

This clonotype appeared many times. The J gene is TRBJ2-7, the V gene TRBV7-9; 7 positions match TRBD2. Trimming cost V 5 bases and J 0 bases; bases outside gene matches: 10. The CDR3 totals 16 residues. Germline V gives CDR1 SEHNR, CDR2 FQNEAQ (reference sequence). CDR3 sequence (DNA): TGTGCCAGCAGCCCCGGGACTACCACTCTCTCCTACGAGCAGTACTTC. It specifies CASSPGTTTLSYEQYF.

This clonotype was seen once. J is TRBJ2-7 and V is TRBV14; D might be TRBD2 (7 bases). CDR1 and CDR2 (germline): SGHDN, FVKESK. This CDR3 comprises 13 residues. V was trimmed by 6 bases and J by 6 bases, leaving 15 bases between them. Here the CDR3 DNA reads TGTGCCAGCAGTACACTGAGGGGGGGCGAGCAGTACTTC. Protein sequence: CASSTLRGGEQYF.

The chain uses TRBV29-1 and TRBJ2-6; D is uncertain. Germline CDR1 SQVTM, CDR2 ANQGSEA. Trimming cost V 6 bases and J 4 bases, with 7 bases left between them. The CDR3 is 12 amino acids. CDR3 nucleotides: TGCAGCGTATGGACCGGGGCCAACGTCCTGACTTTC. It is translated as CSVWTGANVLTF.

The chain couples TRBV7-3 to TRBJ2-3, with D perhaps matching TRBD1 or TRBD2 (5 bases each). CDR1 and CDR2 from the germline V gene are SGHTA and FQGTGA. Trimming took off 4 bases at V and 7 bases at J, with 12 bases between the two ends. The CDR3 sequence is 13 residues long. CDR3 DNA sequence: TGTGCCAGCAGCTCAAGGGACCCAAATACGCAGTATTTT. Translated: CASSSRDPNTQYF.

In this sample, this clonotype turned up many times. The chain uses TRBV25-1 and TRBJ2-1; D unresolved. The CDR3 is made up of 13 amino acids. Trimming stripped 9 bases from V and 0 bases from J, with 9 bases between. Germline V CDR1 and CDR2: MGHDK, SYGVNS. DNA of the CDR3: TGTGCCAGTTCAATCAGCTCCTACAATGAGCAGTTCTTC. Its translation is CASSISSYNEQFF.

This clonotype was recorded at least ten times. This sequence joins TRBV2 and TRBJ2-7, with 8 bases aligning to TRBD1. Trimming cost V 6 bases and J 3 bases; bases outside gene matches: 4. Germline V gene data show CDR1 as SNHLY and CDR2 as FYNNEI. The CDR3 sequence is 13 residues long. The CDR3 here is CASRQGVYYEQYF. The CDR3 DNA reads TGTGCCAGCAGACAGGGGGTCTACTACGAGCAGTACTTC.